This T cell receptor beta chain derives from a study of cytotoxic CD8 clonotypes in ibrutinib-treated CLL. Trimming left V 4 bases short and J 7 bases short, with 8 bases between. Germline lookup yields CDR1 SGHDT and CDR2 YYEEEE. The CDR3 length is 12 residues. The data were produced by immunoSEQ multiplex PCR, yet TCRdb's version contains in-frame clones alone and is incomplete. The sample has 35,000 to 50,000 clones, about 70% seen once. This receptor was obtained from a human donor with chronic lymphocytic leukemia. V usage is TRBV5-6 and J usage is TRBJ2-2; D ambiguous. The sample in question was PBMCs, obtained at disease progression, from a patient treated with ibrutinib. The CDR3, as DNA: TGTGCCAGCAGCCACCTAGACGGGGAGCTGTTTTTT. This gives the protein CASSHLDGELFF.